This T cell receptor beta chain was identified during a study of response to subunit inactivated influenza vaccine. The germline gives CDR1 SNHLY, CDR2 FYNNEI. V gave up 2 bases and J gave up 0 bases; unmatched junction bases: 1. This CDR3 contains 15 residues. As to this clonotype: No antigen is known for it.

Broader study findings: The authors put forward the suggestion that each seasonal influenza vaccination may bring in only a limited number of new T cells.

TCRdb reanalysed the RT-PCR reads using MiXCR and keeps one entry per CDR3 protein. The sample carries more than 700,000 distinct CDR3 sequences, around 20% recorded once. The V call is TRBV2, the J call TRBJ2-7; 10 bases align to TRBD1. This specimen consisted of PBMCs from blood, obtained less than 6 days after vaccination. The sequence derives from a man aged 45 to 65 who received an inactivated influenza vaccine. CDR3 sequence reads: CASSEWDRGSYEQYF. CDR3 nucleotides: TGTGCCAGCAGTGAATGGGACAGGGGCTCCTACGAGCAGTACTTC.